The 29 T cell receptor beta chains presented below share a single source sample, sequenced in a study of T cells expressing NK-cell markers. TCRdb re-called the 5' RACE reads; every CDR3 protein appears as one record, without DNA. The sample totals 550,000 to 600,000 distinct CDR3 sequences. The sequenced material came from blood T cells: a sorted CD56 or NKG2C T cell subset, CD4+ or CD8+ T cells, or bulk PBMC T cells (not recorded which). The source of these receptors is a man between 18 and 29 years old in good health.

This sequence joins TRBV20-1 and TRBJ2-1; there is no DNA to check the TCRdb D call of TRBD2. The CDR3 runs to 16 residues. Looked up from germline, CDR1 is DFQATT and CDR2 is SNEGSKA (reference sequence). The CDR3 region is CSARSQLAGAGNEQFF.

J is TRBJ1-4 and V is TRBV11-2; TCRdb indicates TRBD1, and absent DNA this call remains unverified. The germline CDR1 and CDR2 sequences are SGHAT and FQNNGV. This CDR3 comprises 17 residues. CDR3 residues: CASSSIPETASNEKLFF.

The chain employs TRBV3-1 and TRBJ2-5; TCRdb calls TRBD2, which cannot be checked without DNA. CDR3 length: 15 residues. Germline V CDR1 and CDR2: LGHDT, YNNKEL (reference sequence). The CDR3 loop reads CASSQSPTSGSSSHF.

The chain uses TRBV4-3 and TRBJ2-7. The CDR3 length is 15 residues. Germline values: CDR1 LGHNA, CDR2 YSLEER. This CDR3 is CASSQEGYPTYEQYF.

The V and J genes are TRBV20-1 and TRBJ2-6. Germline values: CDR1 DFQATT, CDR2 SNEGSKA (reference sequence). The CDR3 loop spans 13 amino acids. The CDR3 is CSAYEPGANVLTF.

The chain joins TRBV6-5 to TRBJ2-3. CDR1 is MNHEY and CDR2 is SVGAGI in the germline V gene. This CDR3 has 11 amino acids. The CDR3 sequence: CASREADTQYF.

The gene calls are TRBV10-3 and TRBJ2-7; TCRdb names TRBD1, which stays unverified in the absence of DNA. This CDR3 is built from 14 residues. Per germline, CDR1 ENHRY and CDR2 SYGVKD. The CDR3 region is CAISERDRGYEQYF.

V is TRBV29-1 and J is TRBJ2-7; the TCRdb call, TRBD1, lacks DNA for checking. This CDR3 spans 13 amino acids. CDR1 SQVTM and CDR2 ANQGSEA come from the germline V gene. CDR3 amino acids: CSVADLSAYEQYF.

The gene calls are TRBV12-3 or TRBV12-4 and TRBJ2-2; TCRdb's D gene call, TRBD2, goes unchecked for lack of DNA. The CDR3 totals 15 residues. Here the CDR3 reads CASHLAGGPPGELFF.

The chain has TRBV12-3 or TRBV12-4 and TRBJ2-1; absent DNA, TCRdb's TRBD1 call cannot be checked. The CDR3 runs 16 residues. CDR3 sequence: CASSFVAPPYNNEQFF.

V is TRBV4-3 and J is TRBJ2-3; the D call from TCRdb, TRBD2, cannot be confirmed without DNA. From germline, CDR1 is LGHNA and CDR2 YSLEER. The length of the CDR3 is 16 residues. CDR3 sequence: CASSQGGGTNLNTQYF.

The V gene is TRBV27, the J gene TRBJ2-1; checking the TCRdb D call of TRBD2 is not possible without DNA. The CDR3 runs to 15 residues. Germline loops: CDR1 MNHEY, CDR2 SMNVEV (reference sequence). CDR3 protein: CASSLIGLANHEQFF.

The V and J genes are TRBV7-8 and TRBJ2-1; TCRdb picks TRBD2, but there is no DNA to check that call. This CDR3 spans 16 amino acids. CDR1 is SGHVS, CDR2 FQNEAQ, per germline. This CDR3 is CASSPQIGSSSNEQFF.

V gene TRBV3-1 combines with J gene TRBJ2-5; TCRdb's D call of TRBD2 is untestable without DNA. The CDR3 totals 15 residues. The germline CDR1 and CDR2 sequences are LGHDT and YNNKEL (reference sequence). CDR3: CASSTGLAGVETQYF.

The chain combines TRBV29-1 with TRBJ2-7; TCRdb proposes TRBD1, but this gene call is untestable without DNA. CDR3 length: 12 amino acids. Germline CDR1 reads SQVTM; CDR2 reads ANQGSEA. The CDR3 protein is CSVRETSGEQYF.

V is TRBV12-3 or TRBV12-4 and J is TRBJ1-6. The CDR3 is 15 amino acids. The CDR3 here is CASSLVDGYNSPLHF.

The V call is TRBV6-5, the J call TRBJ2-5; without DNA, the TCRdb call of TRBD2 cannot be checked. The CDR3 has 16 residues. From germline, CDR1 is MNHEY and CDR2 SVGAGI. The CDR3 is CASSYWGGLREETQYF.

The V and J genes are TRBV3-1 and TRBJ1-2; there is no DNA to check the TCRdb D call of TRBD1. This CDR3 has 14 amino acids. Per germline, CDR1 LGHDT and CDR2 YNNKEL (reference sequence). The CDR3 protein is CASSQPGRGYGYTF.

The CDR3 here is CASRLYAASGYEQYF. The rearrangement joins TRBV27 to TRBJ2-7; TCRdb names TRBD1, which stays unverified in the absence of DNA. The germline V gene has CDR1 MNHEY and CDR2 SMNVEV (reference sequence). The CDR3 has 15 residues.

This sequence joins TRBV5-1 and TRBJ1-1. Germline loops: CDR1 SGHRS, CDR2 YFSETQ. CDR3 length: 14 residues. The CDR3 reads CASSQDSVNTEAFF.

The chain links TRBV6-2 or TRBV6-3 to TRBJ2-1; TCRdb designates TRBD1, a call that cannot be tested without DNA. Looked up from germline, CDR1 is MNHEY and CDR2 is SVGEGT. The CDR3 covers 16 residues. The CDR3: CASSYLARGRLGEQFF.

The V gene is TRBV27, the J gene TRBJ2-5; TCRdb's assignment of TRBD2 cannot be checked, as there is no DNA. The length of the CDR3 is 16 residues. Germline CDR1 MNHEY, CDR2 SMNVEV (reference sequence). CDR3 sequence reads: CASSLFRGGPLETQYF.

This chain connects TRBV7-3 to TRBJ2-2; TCRdb lists TRBD2, though no DNA is available to test this call. This CDR3 is built from 15 residues. CDR1 and CDR2 from the germline V gene are SGHTA and FQGTGA. The CDR3 spells CASSFGGRAGGELFF.

The chain recombines TRBV11-3 with TRBJ1-2; without DNA, the TCRdb call of TRBD1 cannot be checked. The CDR3 has 15 residues. CDR1 SGHNT and CDR2 YENEEA come from the germline V gene. CDR3 residues: CASSLDSSPWSGYTF.

The V call is TRBV27, the J call TRBJ2-7; checking the TCRdb D call of TRBD1 is not possible without DNA. The CDR3 sequence is 15 residues long. Germline V gene lookup returns CDR1 MNHEY and CDR2 SMNVEV (reference sequence). The CDR3 reads CASSLIGGAEREQYF.

The J gene is TRBJ1-1, the V gene TRBV12-3 or TRBV12-4. The CDR3 runs to 14 residues. CDR3 amino acids: CASTLIPMNTEAFF.

The chain recombines TRBV9 with TRBJ2-3; checking the TCRdb D call of TRBD2 is not possible without DNA. The germline V gene encodes CDR1 SGDLS and CDR2 YYNGEE. CDR3 length equals 16 residues. CDR3 loop: CASSGGLAGRADTQYF.

The chain combines TRBV5-1 with TRBJ2-7; the TCRdb D gene call, TRBD1, has no DNA to confirm it. This CDR3 has 12 amino acids. Per germline, CDR1 SGHRS and CDR2 YFSETQ. The CDR3 sequence: CASSLAGSGQYF.

This chain links TRBV5-1 with TRBJ1-2; TCRdb's assignment of TRBD1 cannot be checked, as there is no DNA. This CDR3 contains 15 residues. Per the germline V gene, CDR1 is SGHRS and CDR2 is YFSETQ. The chain's CDR3 is CASSLEGPGGYGYTF.